Presented here are 26 T cell receptor beta chains from one specimen sequenced in a study of T cells in Graves' hyperthyroidism and ophthalmopathy (dated by TCRdb to about 2019). The library relied on multiplex PCR. TCRdb names Illumina HiSeq 2000 as the instrument used. The TCR beta CDR3 regions were amplified from the RNA transcripts. For the first round of RT-PCR on the TCR CDR3, the HTBI primer set was used together with the Qiagen OneStep RT-PCR kit. TCRdb reprocessed the public reads (quality trimming at Q25 with fastp, clone calling with MiXCR) and kept in-frame beta chains. Each entry merges the rows of one CDR3 protein and shows their most common DNA and genes. This sample lists approximately 590,000 distinct CDR3 sequences; 35% to 55% were detected once. The ten largest make up 8.2% of the sample. Sequenced: peripheral blood or thyroid tissue (not recorded which). The receptors were gathered from a woman younger than 30 with Graves' hyperthyroidism. Donor details come from another sample of the same person, matched by shared clones.

This clonotype was detected many times. The chain uses TRBV7-3 and TRBJ1-2, with 7 bases aligning to TRBD1. Trimming cost V 5 bases and J 8 bases; bases outside gene matches: 14. There are 15 residues in the CDR3. Germline V lookup: CDR1 SGHTA, CDR2 FQGTGA. The CDR3 region is CASSQPGQRAGGYTF. CDR3 nucleotide sequence: TGTGCCAGCAGCCAACCGGGACAGAGGGCAGGAGGCTACACCTTC.

V usage is TRBV11-1 and J usage is TRBJ1-3; unclear D gene. The length of the CDR3 is 16 residues. V lost 2 bases and J lost 4, with 15 bases in between. Germline values: CDR1 SGHAT, CDR2 FQDESV (reference sequence). The chain's CDR3 is CASSLYSSINGNTIYF. The CDR3 region has the DNA TGTGCCAGCAGCTTATATTCCTCCATCAACGGAAACACCATATATTTT.

This clonotype occurred a few times. One end of the junction varies from germline; a read error may be responsible. Written as DNA, the CDR3 is TGTGCCAGCAGTCCCCCCCCTGGCTACACCTTC. This encodes CASSPPPGYTF. The chain recombines TRBV10-3 with TRBJ1-2, with no clear D. Germline loops: CDR1 ENHRY, CDR2 SYGVKD. This CDR3 region has 11 residues.

In regard to this clonotype: This may be a read error: a much more frequent sequence differs by one nucleotide. This sequence joins TRBV7-9 and TRBJ1-4, with 9 bases that match TRBD1. This CDR3 comprises 13 residues. CDR1 is SEHNR and CDR2 is FQNEAQ in the germline V gene (reference sequence). The CDR3 loop reads CASSPDRGEELFF. DNA for the CDR3: TGTGCCAGCAGCCCGGACAGGGGTGAAGAACTGTTTTTT.

A few counts support this clonotype. V and J are TRBV12-3 or TRBV12-4 and TRBJ1-2; 11 positions agree with TRBD1. The V segment lost 1 base and the J segment 4 bases; nucleotides outside the gene matches: 2. This CDR3 is built from 15 residues. CDR3 coding DNA: TGTGCCAGCAGTTTAGGGACAGGGGGCATCTATGGCTACACCTTC. Its protein product is CASSLGTGGIYGYTF.

Note on this clonotype: This CDR3 is missing its conserved last phenylalanine or tryptophan, likely due to a read error. The limits of the CDR3 on the DNA are not certain, so only TCRdb's listed CDR3 is given. The genes are TRBV15 and TRBJ2-6; TRBD1 is the table's D call, not checked against the DNA. The V gene's germline CDR1 is LNHNV and CDR2 YYDKDF (reference sequence). Both ends counted, the CDR3 spans 11 residues. CDR3 region: CAISREGTKTV.

Turning to this clonotype: This may stem from a read error, because a much larger clone lies one nucleotide away. The chain links TRBV7-9 to TRBJ2-5, with 15 bases that match TRBD2. With V trimmed by 2 bases and J by 9 bases, 16 bases remained unmatched. The CDR3 is 19 residues long. Looked up from germline, CDR1 is SEHNR and CDR2 is FQNEAQ (reference sequence). The CDR3 DNA sequence: TGTGCCAGCAGCTTATTGGGACTAGCGGGAGGCCGGGGTCTGGAGGCCCAGTACTTC. As protein: CASSLLGLAGGRGLEAQYF.

The chain joins TRBV9 to TRBJ1-1; tentatively, D is TRBD1 (5 bases). Germline V gives CDR1 SGDLS, CDR2 YYNGEE. The CDR3 is 13 amino acids. The V and J ends lost 9 bases and 1 base respectively, with 13 bases between them. CDR3 amino acids: CANSAGPNTEAFF. CDR3 nucleotide sequence: TGTGCCAACTCAGCGGGACCGAACACTGAAGCTTTCTTT.

The chain recombines TRBV11-2 with TRBJ2-7; D not certain. Germline CDR1 reads SGHAT; CDR2 reads FQNNGV. CDR3 length: 14 amino acids. Trimming cost V 5 bases and J 0 bases, with 11 bases left between them. The CDR3 nucleotides read TGTGCCAGCAGCCAAGTCACCGGCTCCTACGAGCAGTACTTC. Its translation is CASSQVTGSYEQYF.

This clonotype was seen a handful of times. The V call is TRBV7-2, the J call TRBJ2-7; perhaps TRBD2 as D (6 bases). The CDR3 contains 13 residues. Between the trimmed V and J ends, which lost 5 bases and 3 bases, there was a span of 11 bases. CDR1 and CDR2 from the germline V gene are SGHTA and FQGNSA. The CDR3 region is CASSPFSGYEQYF. The CDR3 DNA is TGTGCCAGCAGCCCCTTTAGCGGCTACGAGCAGTACTTC.

This clonotype was seen a handful of times. This sequence joins TRBV7-8 and TRBJ2-5; the D gene is possibly TRBD1 (5 bases). Germline V gives CDR1 SGHVS, CDR2 FQNEAQ. The CDR3 consists of 15 residues. V shed 8 bases and J shed 0 bases, with 16 bases lying between them. For the CDR3, the DNA is TGTGCCAGCCAAGATGGACATTCGTACCAAGAGACCCAGTACTTC. This gives the protein CASQDGHSYQETQYF.

The gene calls are TRBV29-1 and TRBJ1-2; D might be TRBD1 (5 bases). V was pared by 3 bases and J by 8 bases, with 22 bases between. This CDR3 region has 15 residues. Germline V lookup: CDR1 SQVTM, CDR2 ANQGSEA. The CDR3 nucleotides read TGCAGCGTTGATTCAACCTCGGGCGGAGAGGGGGGCTACACCTTC. It translates to CSVDSTSGGEGGYTF.

The V and J genes are TRBV29-1 and TRBJ1-2; 8 bases agree with TRBD1. CDR3 length: 14 amino acids. The germline CDR1 and CDR2 sequences are SQVTM and ANQGSEA. V trimming: 6 bases; J trimming: 5 bases; junction bases outside the gene matches: 11. The CDR3 bases are TGCAGCGTCGGACAGGGCTTTCCTGAATATGGCTACACCTTC. Protein: CSVGQGFPEYGYTF.

This clonotype was seen a handful of times. The rearrangement links TRBV6-5 to TRBJ1-5; D gene ambiguous. This CDR3 spans 13 amino acids. V gave up 2 bases and J gave up 3 bases, with 5 bases separating them. The germline V gene has CDR1 MNHEY and CDR2 SVGAGI. The DNA of the CDR3 is TGTGCCAGCAGTTACGACCCCAATCAGCCCCAGCATTTT. Amino acid sequence: CASSYDPNQPQHF.

The V gene is TRBV7-3, the J gene TRBJ2-7; a weak D match, TRBD1 (5 bases). V was shortened by 7 bases and J by 1 base, with 8 bases between the two germline ends. The CDR3 spans 12 residues. CDR1 and CDR2 (germline): SGHTA, FQGTGA. The CDR3 DNA follows: TGTGCCAGCAACGACAGATCCTACGAGCAGTACTTC. Translation: CASNDRSYEQYF.

V and J are TRBV6-5 and TRBJ2-7; 16 nucleotides match TRBD2. Germline assignment: CDR1 MNHEY and CDR2 SVGAGI. V dropped 2 bases and J dropped 6; count of bases not matched to a gene: 13. This CDR3 spans 19 amino acids. This CDR3 reads CASSYSRGLAGGRVAEQYF. The CDR3 DNA reads TGTGCCAGCAGTTACAGTAGGGGACTAGCGGGAGGGCGCGTGGCCGAGCAGTACTTC.

As regards this clonotype: Germline and junction disagree at one end, which may indicate a read error. The chain is built from TRBV7-2 and TRBJ2-7; TRBD2 is a possible D gene (5 bases). CDR3 length equals 13 residues. CDR1 SGHTA and CDR2 FQGNSA come from the germline V gene. This chain's CDR3 is CASSLGLAYERYF. In DNA, the CDR3 is TGTGCCAGCAGCTTAGGCCTAGCCTACGAGCGGTACTTC. Filled out from reference TRBV7-2 and TRBJ2-7, the complete variable domain reads GAGVSQSPSNKVTEKGKDVELRCDPISGHTALYWYRQSLGQGLEFLIYFQGNSAPDKSGLPSDRFSAERTGGSVSTLTIQRTQQEDSAVYLCASSLGLAYERYFGPGTRLTVT.

This clonotype was picked up many times. This chain uses TRBV5-1 with TRBJ1-2, with D possibly being TRBD1 (5 bases). Trimming pared 0 bases from V and 2 bases from J, leaving 8 bases between. CDR1 SGHRS and CDR2 YFSETQ come from the germline V gene. There are 14 residues in the CDR3. In DNA, the CDR3 is TGCGCCAGCAGCTTGGGTGACAGCAACTATGGCTACACCTTC. Protein product: CASSLGDSNYGYTF.

In the case of this clonotype: A much bigger clone sits one base away, suggesting this may be a read error. The chain is built from TRBV2 and TRBJ1-3, with D unresolved. Germline V lookup: CDR1 SNHLY, CDR2 FYNNEI. Trimming took 4 bases from V and 0 from J, leaving 13 bases between them. The CDR3 loop spans 16 amino acids. The CDR3 sequence is CASSGFDAGSGNTIYF. CDR3 sequence (DNA): TGTGCCAGCAGTGGATTTGACGCCGGCTCTGGAAACACCATATATTTT.

This chain links TRBV5-1 with TRBJ1-3, with D hard to call. Germline V gives CDR1 SGHRS, CDR2 YFSETQ. This CDR3 is 14 amino acids long. V dropped 4 bases and J dropped 0 bases, with 8 bases sitting between them. In DNA, the CDR3 is TGCGCCAGCAGCACGGACGGCTCTGGAAACACCATATATTTT. This sequence encodes CASSTDGSGNTIYF.

In the case of this clonotype: This may be a read error, as it is one base from a much larger clone. The rearrangement uses TRBV6-1 and TRBJ2-3; D is unresolved. Germline loops: CDR1 MNHNS, CDR2 SASEGT. This CDR3 region has 11 residues. The CDR3 DNA reads TGTGCCAGCGTGGCAACAGCTACGCAGTATTTT. Protein product: CASVATATQYF.

CDR3 sequence (DNA): TGTGCCAGCAGTGCCCCCGGACAGGGCCAAGAGACCCAGTACTTC. Its protein is CASSAPGQGQETQYF. The chain combines TRBV7-6 with TRBJ2-5, with TRBD1 matching 8 bases. CDR3 length equals 15 residues. Germline CDR1 is SGHVS and CDR2 is FNYEAQ. The ends lost 6 bases at V and 1 base at J; junction bases unmatched: 7.

This chain connects TRBV29-1 to TRBJ1-3, with D unclear. Germline CDR1 is SQVTM and CDR2 is ANQGSEA. The CDR3 consists of 14 residues. The V end was cut by 4 bases, the J end by 4 bases, with 14 bases between. The CDR3 DNA reads TGCAGCGTTGGGCAGGCCCACTCCGGAAACACCATATATTTT. Residues: CSVGQAHSGNTIYF.

The chain combines TRBV7-9 with TRBJ1-2, with no clear D. V lost 3 bases, J lost 4 bases, and 9 bases lay in between. Germline V gene data show CDR1 as SEHNR and CDR2 as FQNEAQ (reference sequence). The CDR3 spans 13 residues. CDR3 bases: TGTGCCAGCAGCTTGGCCCACACCTATGGCTACACCTTC. Its translation is CASSLAHTYGYTF.

The table lists this clonotype with a few counts. The chain has TRBV7-8 and TRBJ1-1, with D uncertain. The CDR3 spans 13 residues. Trimming shortened V by 4 bases and J by 1 base, and 7 bases separated the two germline ends. Germline V CDR1 and CDR2: SGHVS, FQNEAQ. CDR3 sequence reads: CASSWLRNTEAFF. The CDR3 bases are TGTGCCAGCAGCTGGTTACGGAACACTGAAGCTTTCTTT.

The chain has TRBV20-1 and TRBJ2-2; 9 nucleotides agree with TRBD2. Germline CDR1 and CDR2: DFQATT and SNEGSKA (reference sequence). The length of the CDR3 is 14 residues. V was pared by 1 base and J by 5 bases, with 2 bases of the junction left unmatched. The CDR3 loop reads CSARVAGETGELFF. The CDR3 DNA follows: TGCAGTGCTAGAGTAGCGGGAGAGACCGGGGAGCTGTTTTTT.